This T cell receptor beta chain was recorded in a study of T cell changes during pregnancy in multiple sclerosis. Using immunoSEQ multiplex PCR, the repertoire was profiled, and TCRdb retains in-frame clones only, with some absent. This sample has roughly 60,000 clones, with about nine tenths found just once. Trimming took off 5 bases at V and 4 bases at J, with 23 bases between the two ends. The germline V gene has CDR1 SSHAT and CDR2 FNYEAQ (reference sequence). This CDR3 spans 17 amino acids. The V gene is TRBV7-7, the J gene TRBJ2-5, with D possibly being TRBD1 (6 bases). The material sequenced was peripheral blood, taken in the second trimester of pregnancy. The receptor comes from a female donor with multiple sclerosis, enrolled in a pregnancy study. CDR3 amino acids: CASSPATQVGAAETQYF. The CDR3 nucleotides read TGTGCCAGCAGCCCAGCGACACAGGTGGGGGCCGCAGAGACCCAGTACTTC.